The present entry profiles one T cell receptor beta chain with its context. The antigen is unknown. The CDR3 length is 12 residues. Trimming removed 6 bases from V and 15 bases from J; junction bases left unmatched: 9. Germline assignment: CDR1 MNHEY and CDR2 SVGAGI. The data belong to a study of beta chain features in type 1 diabetes. Findings of the study overall: For cells with high TCR expression, cDNA sequencing could yield over-representation. In every one of the four CD4+ subsets, TCRB CDR3s were moderately but significantly shorter in Type 1 diabetes patients. Type 1 diabetes patients had fewer VDJ junction insertions and more deletions. Within the patient group, naive, central memory and Treg TCRB repertoires appeared more similar to each other than within healthy donors.

Expressed TCRB transcripts were sequenced because the isolated RNA had all been reverse transcribed beforehand. Clones were read by immunoSEQ multiplex PCR, and TCRdb kept only the in-frame ones, dropping some. The data hold more than 200,000 clones, with 16% observed a single time. The sample comprised naive CD4+ T cells from blood. The rearrangement joins TRBV6-5 to TRBJ2-1; 9 positions agree with TRBD1. The TCR was taken from a man in his thirties or forties with type 1 diabetes. CDR3 amino acids: CASRDSDRGMFF. CDR3 DNA sequence: TGTGCCAGCAGGGATAGTGACAGGGGGATGTTCTTC.